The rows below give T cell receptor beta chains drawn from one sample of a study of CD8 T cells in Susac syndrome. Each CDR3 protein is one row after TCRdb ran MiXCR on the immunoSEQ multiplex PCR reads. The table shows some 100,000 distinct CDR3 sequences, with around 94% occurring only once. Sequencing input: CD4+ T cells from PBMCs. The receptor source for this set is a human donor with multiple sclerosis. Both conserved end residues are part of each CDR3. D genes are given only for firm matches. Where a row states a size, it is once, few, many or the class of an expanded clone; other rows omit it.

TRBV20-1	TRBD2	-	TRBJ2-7	CSARDPVLAGGYYEQYF	TGCAGTGCTAGAGACCCCGTTCTAGCGGGGGGGTACTACGAGCAGTACTTC
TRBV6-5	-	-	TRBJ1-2	CASSYSGRATSGYTF	TGTGCCAGCAGTTACTCGGGCAGGGCGACGTCGGGCTACACCTTC
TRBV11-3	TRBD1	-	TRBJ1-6	CASSSRTGGYSPLHF	TGTGCCAGCAGCTCGCGGACAGGGGGCTATTCACCCCTCCACTTT
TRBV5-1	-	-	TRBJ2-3	CASSLDNLLSTDTQYF	TGCGCCAGCAGCTTGGACAACCTACTCAGCACAGATACGCAGTATTTT
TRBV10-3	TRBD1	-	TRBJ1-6	CAISVDRGNSPLHF	TGTGCCATCAGTGTGGACAGGGGGAATTCACCCCTCCACTTT
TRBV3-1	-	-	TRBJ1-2	CASSPIPWDPKPLGYTF	TGTGCCAGCAGCCCAATCCCCTGGGACCCTAAACCTCTTGGCTACACCTTC
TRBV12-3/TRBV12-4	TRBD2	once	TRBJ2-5	CASSVASGGGTQYF	TGTGCCAGCAGTGTGGCTAGCGGGGGGGGGACCCAGTACTTC
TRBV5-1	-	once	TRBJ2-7	CASSPWSGSSYEQYF	TGCGCCAGCAGCCCGTGGAGCGGCAGCTCCTACGAGCAGTACTTC
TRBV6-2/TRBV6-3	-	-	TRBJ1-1	CASSLLQMNTEAFF	TGTGCCAGCAGCCTACTTCAGATGAACACTGAAGCTTTCTTT
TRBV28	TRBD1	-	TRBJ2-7	CASSPGTASSLEQYF	TGTGCCAGCAGTCCCGGGACAGCTTCTTCTCTCGAGCAGTACTTC
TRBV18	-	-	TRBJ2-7	CASSPNRDEQYF	TGTGCCAGCTCACCAAACAGGGACGAGCAGTACTTC
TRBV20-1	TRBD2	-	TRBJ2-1	CSALKRGTYNEQFF	TGCAGTGCTCTTAAGCGGGGAACTTACAATGAGCAGTTCTTC
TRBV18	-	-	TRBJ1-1	CASSRGDGIYEAFF	TGTGCCAGCTCAAGAGGGGACGGGATCTATGAAGCTTTCTTT
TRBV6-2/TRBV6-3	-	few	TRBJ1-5	CASSYLGVSNQPQHF	TGTGCCAGCAGTTACCTAGGGGTGAGCAATCAGCCCCAGCATTTT
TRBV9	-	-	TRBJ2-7	CASSVASYSYEQYF	TGTGCCAGCAGCGTAGCGTCTTACTCCTACGAGCAGTACTTC
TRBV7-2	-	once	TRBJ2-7	CASSSRPRTEEQYF	TGTGCCAGCAGCTCGAGACCCCGGACGGAGGAGCAGTACTTC
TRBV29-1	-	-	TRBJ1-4	CSVGGREEKLFF	TGCAGCGTTGGGGGGAGGGAAGAAAAACTGTTTTTT
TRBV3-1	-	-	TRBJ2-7	CASSLTGLSYEQYF	TGTGCCAGCAGCCTGACAGGCCTCTCCTACGAGCAGTACTTC
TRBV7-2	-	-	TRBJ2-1	CASSLGPANEQFF	TGTGCCAGCAGCTTAGGGCCAGCAAATGAGCAGTTCTTC
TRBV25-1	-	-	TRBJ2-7	CASWDTQSYEQYF	TGTGCCAGCTGGGACACTCAATCCTACGAGCAGTACTTC
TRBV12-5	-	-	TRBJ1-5	CASGLDSNQPQHF	TGTGCTAGTGGTTTAGACAGCAATCAGCCCCAGCATTTT
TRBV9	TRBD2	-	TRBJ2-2	CASSVELAGTGELFF	TGTGCCAGCAGCGTAGAACTAGCGGGAACCGGGGAGCTGTTTTTT
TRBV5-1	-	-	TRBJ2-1	CASGGDQTYNEQFF	TGCGCCAGCGGCGGGGACCAAACATACAATGAGCAGTTCTTC
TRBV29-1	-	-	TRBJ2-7	CSVEWASSSYEQYF	TGCAGCGTTGAATGGGCCAGCTCCTCCTACGAGCAGTACTTC
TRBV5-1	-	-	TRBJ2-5	CASSHPSGGETQYF	TGCGCCAGCAGCCATCCGTCTGGGGGAGAGACCCAGTACTTC
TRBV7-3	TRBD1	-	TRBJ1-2	CASSKTPDRESYGYTF	TGTGCCAGCAGCAAAACCCCGGACAGGGAGTCTTATGGCTACACCTTC
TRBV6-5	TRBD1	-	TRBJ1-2	CASSEGQLFYGYTF	TGTGCCAGCAGTGAGGGACAGCTATTCTATGGCTACACCTTC
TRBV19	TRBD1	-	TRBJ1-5	CASRDRGSRDQPQHF	TGTGCCAGTAGGGACAGGGGAAGTCGAGATCAGCCCCAGCATTTT
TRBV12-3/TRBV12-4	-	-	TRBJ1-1	CASGRGMAEAFF	TGTGCCAGCGGCAGGGGTATGGCTGAAGCTTTCTTT
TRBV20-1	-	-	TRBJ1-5	CSASPAGVSQPQHF	TGCAGTGCTAGCCCCGCAGGGGTAAGTCAGCCCCAGCATTTT
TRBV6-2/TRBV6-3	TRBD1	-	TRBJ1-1	CASILWGQGNTEAFF	TGTGCCAGCATTCTTTGGGGACAGGGAAACACTGAAGCTTTCTTT
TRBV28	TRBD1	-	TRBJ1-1	CASRQPGQGYPEAFF	TGTGCCAGCAGACAACCGGGACAGGGCTACCCTGAAGCTTTCTTT
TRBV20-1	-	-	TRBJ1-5	CSTHRVSSNQPQHF	TGCAGTACCCACAGGGTTTCTAGCAATCAGCCCCAGCATTTT
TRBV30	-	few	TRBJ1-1	CAWSKNTEAFF	TGTGCCTGGAGCAAGAACACTGAAGCTTTCTTT
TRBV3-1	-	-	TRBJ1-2	CASSQGDYGYTF	TGTGCCAGCAGCCAAGGGGACTATGGCTACACCTTC
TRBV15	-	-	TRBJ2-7	CATSREHEQYF	TGTGCCACCAGCAGAGAACACGAGCAGTACTTC
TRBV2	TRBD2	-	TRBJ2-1	CASGQRGGNEQFF	TGTGCCAGCGGGCAGCGGGGGGGCAATGAGCAGTTCTTC
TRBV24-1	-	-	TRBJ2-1	CATSTSGTGNEQFF	TGTGCCACCAGTACGTCAGGGACGGGCAATGAGCAGTTCTTC
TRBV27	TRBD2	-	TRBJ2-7	CASSWSGRAYEQYF	TGTGCCAGCAGTTGGAGCGGGAGAGCCTACGAGCAGTACTTC
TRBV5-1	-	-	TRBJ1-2	CASSLATITEWVNLNYGYTF	TGCGCCAGCAGTTTGGCCACGATCACGGAGTGGGTGAACCTTAACTATGGCTACACCTTC